This T cell receptor beta chain was profiled in a study of metastatic and nonmetastatic thyroid tumors. Not a single patient had been given any form of treatment at any point before undergoing thyroid surgery. Trimming stripped 0 bases from V and 5 bases from J, with 8 bases between. Germline V gives CDR1 MNHEY, CDR2 SVGAGI. The CDR3 has 14 residues. This clone was recorded many times. MiXCR reprocessed the PCR reads for TCRdb. The sample includes approximately 15,000 clones, approximately 32% of them seen just once. This sequence was found in a female donor with papillary thyroid cancer or a benign thyroid nodule (not recorded which). Some clones in this sample may be carry-over from other donors' samples. The sequencing sample was made of tumor tissue. The chain joins TRBV6-5 to TRBJ1-5; D is possibly TRBD1 (5 bases). CDR3 bases: TGTGCCAGCAGTTACTCTGGACAAGATCAGCCCCAGCATTTT. Amino acid sequence: CASSYSGQDQPQHF.